Detailed here is one T cell receptor (beta chain). Its specificity is unknown. The PCR had 60 Vbeta and 13 Jbeta primers. Sequencing used immunoSEQ multiplex PCR; TCRdb keeps in-frame clones, though not all of them. The sample spans over 110,000 clones; the ten largest clones claim more than 0.8%. The data were obtained in a study of cytomegalovirus exposure and HLA in healthy donors. Whole-study results and caveats: The productive fraction for most TCR beta V segments was about 87% or about 30% in an earlier analysis. The study carried out a later analysis of TCR beta sequences. It associated some 15,000 of them with specific HLA alleles at a false discovery rate of 0.05.

Per the germline V gene, CDR1 is KGHSH and CDR2 is LQKENI. Trimming left V 3 bases short and J 0 bases short, with 12 bases between. CDR3 length: 16 amino acids. Despite likely unrecorded immune exposures, the donors were nominally healthy at the time of sampling. The chain recombines TRBV18 with TRBJ2-1; D gene ambiguous. Sequenced: PBMCs. The source is a male donor in good health and CMV-seronegative. The CDR3 DNA sequence: TGTGCCAGCTCACCCCGGAGAGACCGCTCCTACAATGAGCAGTTCTTC. The encoded protein is CASSPRRDRSYNEQFF. Drawing the rest from reference TRBV18 and TRBJ2-1, the complete variable domain is NAGVMQNPRHLVRRRGQEARLRCSPMKGHSHVYWYRQLPEEGLKFMVYLQKENIIDESGMPKERFSAEFPKEGPSILRIQQVVRGDSAAYFCASSPRRDRSYNEQFFGPGTRLTVL.